Listed here are 9 T cell receptor beta chains from one sample, sequenced in a study of circulating and synovial CD4+ cells in juvenile arthritis. Here immunoSEQ multiplex PCR was the method, and the copy in TCRdb shows in-frame clones only, minus some. The table records 30,000 to 40,000 clones, around 96% of them present only once. Sequencing was done on a sample of CD4+ T cells from blood. These receptor sequences come from a human donor with juvenile idiopathic arthritis.

In DNA, the CDR3 is TGTGCCAGTAGTATAATGCTAGACAATGAGCAGTTCTTC. As protein: CASSIMLDNEQFF. The chain links TRBV19 to TRBJ2-1; D is undetermined. V lost 2 bases, J lost 5 bases, and 7 bases lay in between. The length of the CDR3 is 13 residues. The V gene's germline CDR1 is LNHDA and CDR2 SQIVND (reference sequence).

This chain joins TRBV5-8 and TRBJ2-5; possible D gene TRBD2, 6 bases. V was clipped by 2 bases and J by 1 base, with 12 bases between them. The CDR3 length is 15 residues. In germline, CDR1 is SGHTS, CDR2 YDEGEE. CDR3 sequence (DNA): TGTGCCAGCAGCTTAGAAGGAGGGACCCAAGAGACCCAGTACTTC. This sequence encodes CASSLEGGTQETQYF.

The rearrangement uses TRBV6-4 and TRBJ1-5; 10 bases map to TRBD1. V was clipped by 1 base and J by 7 bases; unmatched bases: 4. CDR3 length: 15 amino acids. Germline V gene sequence: CDR1 MRHNA, CDR2 SNTAGT. CDR3 DNA sequence: TGTGCCAGCAGTGACTGGGGACAGGGGTTCCAGCCCCAGCATTTT. It is translated as CASSDWGQGFQPQHF.

This clone was observed a single time. The chain links TRBV5-1 to TRBJ2-7, with 10 positions matching TRBD1. The CDR3 runs 15 residues. The V and J ends lost 4 bases and 5 bases, in that order; junction bases with no gene match: 9. Germline assignment: CDR1 SGHRS and CDR2 YFSETQ. The CDR3 DNA is TGCGCCAGCAGCACAACCGGGACAGGGGTCCACGAGCAGTACTTC. As protein: CASSTTGTGVHEQYF.

The chain has TRBV9 and TRBJ2-1; 8 bases align to TRBD2. J was trimmed by 6 bases and V by 1 base; bases with no gene match: 6. In germline, CDR1 is SGDLS, CDR2 YYNGEE. CDR3 length equals 15 residues. The CDR3 DNA is TGTGCCAGCAGCGTAAACAGCGGGAGTAGCAATGAGCAGTTCTTC. Its protein product is CASSVNSGSSNEQFF. The full variable domain, with the rest looked up from reference TRBV9 and TRBJ2-1, is DSGVTQTPKHLITATGQRVTLRCSPRSGDLSVYWYQQSLDQGLQFLIQYYNGEERAKGNILERFSAQQFPDLHSELNLSSLELGDSALYFCASSVNSGSSNEQFFGPGTRLTVL.

The V gene is TRBV4-2, the J gene TRBJ2-5; D ambiguous. The CDR3 consists of 13 residues. CDR1 and CDR2 (germline): LGHNA, YNFKEQ. V dropped 0 bases and J dropped 5 bases, with 7 bases sitting between them. This CDR3 is CASSQEMAETQYF. DNA of the CDR3: TGTGCCAGCAGCCAAGAAATGGCCGAGACCCAGTACTTC.

This clone has only a few counts. Here the CDR3 reads CASSLDRAGGEEQYF. For the CDR3, the DNA is TGTGCCAGCTCACTGGACAGGGCCGGGGGAGAGGAGCAGTACTTC. V is TRBV18 and J is TRBJ2-7; TRBD1 agrees at 8 bases. CDR1 is KGHSH, CDR2 LQKENI, per germline. CDR3 length equals 15 residues. The ends lost 4 bases at V and 7 bases at J; junction bases unmatched: 12.

The chain links TRBV28 to TRBJ2-3, with 8 bases lining up with TRBD2. CDR1 and CDR2 (germline): MDHEN, SYDVKM. The CDR3 totals 15 residues. V lost 5 bases, J lost 2 bases, and 6 bases stayed unmatched. The CDR3 DNA reads as TGTGCCAGCAGTCCTCATAGCGGGGACACAGATACGCAGTATTTT. It codes for CASSPHSGDTDTQYF.

The chain recombines TRBV5-6 with TRBJ2-5; possible D gene TRBD1, 6 bases. The CDR3 is 15 amino acids. The germline V and J ends were trimmed by 3 bases and 2 bases, with 14 bases remaining between them. Germline lookup yields CDR1 SGHDT and CDR2 YYEEEE. CDR3: CASSYQGQGQETQYF. The CDR3 DNA is TGTGCCAGCAGCTACCAGGGACAAGGGCAAGAGACCCAGTACTTC. The full variable domain, its missing parts supplied by reference TRBV5-6 and TRBJ2-5, is DAGVTQSPTHLIKTRGQQVTLRCSPKSGHDTVSWYQQALGQGPQFIFQYYEEEERQRGNFPDRFSGHQFPNYSSELNVNALLLGDSALYLCASSYQGQGQETQYFGPGTRLLVL.